The rows below give T cell receptor beta chains drawn from one sample of a study of blood T cells in healthy people across ages. TCRdb analysed the 5' RACE reads with MiXCR anew, one entry per CDR3 protein. Of 270,000 or so distinct CDR3 sequences in the sample, 27% were seen once. Source material: blood. The receptors here all came from a woman aged 70-85 years in good health. Each CDR3 is given with its conserved first and last residue. The D gene is left open where the match is weak. The size entry is marked missing in some rows and otherwise reads once, few, many or a size class.

CDR3 length	clone size	V gene	J gene	D gene	CDR3 DNA	CDR3 protein
12	.	TRBV29-1	TRBJ2-3	.	TGCAGCGGCAACACAGCCACAGATACGCAGTATTTT	CSGNTATDTQYF
14	.	TRBV12-3/TRBV12-4	TRBJ2-1	.	TGTGCCAGCAGTTCGGGGGCTAGGAGCCCTGGGCAGTTCTTC	CASSSGARSPGQFF
16	.	TRBV27	TRBJ1-5	TRBD1	TGTGCCGGCAGTTCTCTCCATGACAGGGGGCATCAGCCCCAGCATTTT	CAGSSLHDRGHQPQHF
13	.	TRBV29-1	TRBJ2-1	.	TGCAGCGTCTGGGACTTTTTCGCCAATGAGCAGTTCTTC	CSVWDFFANEQFF
17	.	TRBV6-1	TRBJ2-1	TRBD2	TGTGCCGTCGCGACTAGCGGGAGTCAGGGCTCCTACAATGAGCAGTTCTTC	CAVATSGSQGSYNEQFF
14	few	TRBV7-2	TRBJ2-5	.	TGTGCCAGCAGCTTAGACGTGGGAGCAAAGACCCAGTACTTC	CASSLDVGAKTQYF
14	few	TRBV6-2/TRBV6-3	TRBJ2-7	.	TGTGCCAGCAGTTACTTAGGGAGAACCTACGAGCAGTACTTC	CASSYLGRTYEQYF
15	few	TRBV9	TRBJ2-1	TRBD2	TGTGCCAGCAGCGTAGAGGGAGGGAGGGAGCATGAGCAGTTCTTC	CASSVEGGREHEQFF
12	few	TRBV27	TRBJ2-5	.	TGTGCCAGCAGTAGACCTCCGGAGACCCAGTACTTC	CASSRPPETQYF
14	.	TRBV29-1	TRBJ2-5	.	TGCAGCGTGCAGACCGGGTCCTTCCAAGAGACCCAGTACTTC	CSVQTGSFQETQYF
14	few	TRBV2	TRBJ2-5	.	TGTGCCAGCAGTGGGAAGAACAGGCAAGAGACCCAGTACTTC	CASSGKNRQETQYF
14	.	TRBV6-2/TRBV6-3	TRBJ2-5	.	TGTGCCAGCAGTAGGCAGGCCGTTGAAGAGACCCAGTACTTC	CASSRQAVEETQYF
14	few	TRBV20-1	TRBJ2-7	.	TGCAGTGGGGTGGAGGGTTCCAGCTCCTACGAGCAGTACTTC	CSGVEGSSSYEQYF
15	.	TRBV19	TRBJ1-5	.	TGTGCCAGTAGATTGACAGCAAATAGCAATCAGCCCCAGCATTTT	CASRLTANSNQPQHF
13	.	TRBV12-3/TRBV12-4	TRBJ1-4	.	TGTGCCAGCAAACGGAGTCTTAATGAAAAACTGTTTTTT	CASKRSLNEKLFF
15	few	TRBV5-5	TRBJ2-1	TRBD2	TGTGCCAGCAGCGCGAGGACTAGCGGGACACCCGAGCAGTTCTTC	CASSARTSGTPEQFF
15	.	TRBV20-1	TRBJ1-5	TRBD1	TGCAGTGCTCCCGAAACCACAGGGGTTGGTCAGCCCCAGCATTTT	CSAPETTGVGQPQHF
21	.	TRBV7-8	TRBJ2-3	TRBD2	TGTGCCAGCAGCTCAAATATCCGGACTAGCGGGATCTCGTCGCGGACAGATACGCAGTATTTT	CASSSNIRTSGISSRTDTQYF
15	few	TRBV5-1	TRBJ2-4	.	TGCGCCAGCAGCAAGGACATAAGTGGCAAAAACATTCAGTACTTC	CASSKDISGKNIQYF
16	.	TRBV7-3	TRBJ2-3	.	TGTGCCAGCAGCTTAAGGCCGTCACGCAAAGCAGATACGCAGTATTTT	CASSLRPSRKADTQYF
14	.	TRBV11-1	TRBJ1-4	.	TGTGCCAGCAGCCTGAGGATCTACGACCCAAAACTGTTTTTT	CASSLRIYDPKLFF
12	few	TRBV29-1	TRBJ2-7	.	TGCAGCGTTGAAAGTGTGGGGAACGAGCAGCACTTC	CSVESVGNEQHF
16	.	TRBV9	TRBJ1-5	.	TGTGCCAGCAGCCACCCTGCTTTCTATAGCAATCAGCCCCAGCATTTT	CASSHPAFYSNQPQHF
12	.	TRBV10-2	TRBJ2-7	TRBD2	TGCGCCAGCAGGCGGGAGGGCTACGAGCAGTACTTC	CASRREGYEQYF
17	.	TRBV27	TRBJ1-2	.	TGTGCCAGCAGTTTATCGCAAGGGCAGGGAATAAGCTATGGCTACACCTTC	CASSLSQGQGISYGYTF
17	few	TRBV4-3	TRBJ2-1	TRBD2	TGCGCCAGCAGCCAAGAGGCTAGCGGGAGGGCCTCTAATGAGCAGTTCTTC	CASSQEASGRASNEQFF
11	.	TRBV6-1	TRBJ1-1	.	TGTGCCAGCAGTTCACTTATTCGGGCTTTCTTT	CASSSLIRAFF
14	few	TRBV20-1	TRBJ1-1	.	TGCAGTGCCCGGCTTGGTTCGGGTAATACTGAAGCTTTCTTT	CSARLGSGNTEAFF
14	.	TRBV24-1	TRBJ2-3	.	TGTGCCACGGCGGACGCCCCTAGCACAGATACGCAGTATTTT	CATADAPSTDTQYF
14	.	TRBV6-4	TRBJ1-2	.	TGTGCCAGCAGCTTGACCTTCGGGGACTATGGCTACACCTTC	CASSLTFGDYGYTF
14	few	TRBV18	TRBJ2-7	.	TGTGCCAGCTCAAAGGACGTTGGGCACTACGAGCAGTACTTC	CASSKDVGHYEQYF
15	few	TRBV5-1	TRBJ1-6	TRBD1	TGCGCCAGCAGCAAAACGGGACAGGGGGAATCACCCCTCCACTTT	CASSKTGQGESPLHF
16	.	TRBV6-7	TRBJ2-2	.	TGTGCCAGCAACCAGAGGGGACGGAGTAACACCGGGGAGCTGTTTTTT	CASNQRGRSNTGELFF
13	.	TRBV20-1	TRBJ2-1	.	TGCAGTGCTTTCCCCGAACTAGTCGATGAGCAGTTCTTC	CSAFPELVDEQFF
12	.	TRBV29-1	TRBJ2-4	.	TGCAGCGTGGACGCGGGGGCCAACATTCAGTACTTC	CSVDAGANIQYF
15	.	TRBV27	TRBJ2-5	TRBD1	TGTGCCAGCAGTTTGAATACAGGGGGCCAAGAGACCCAGTACTTC	CASSLNTGGQETQYF
11	.	TRBV29-1	TRBJ2-1	.	TGCAGCGTTGGGCAGGGGCGAGAGCAGTTCTTC	CSVGQGREQFF
15	few	TRBV25-1	TRBJ2-5	TRBD1	TGTGCCAGCAGTGGGACAGGACCACTCCAAGAGACCCAGTACTTC	CASSGTGPLQETQYF
14	few	TRBV2	TRBJ2-1	.	TGTGCCAGCAGAGGGACGGGTATCAGGAATGAGCAGTTCTTC	CASRGTGIRNEQFF
14	once	TRBV6-6	TRBJ2-7	TRBD2	TGTGCCAGCAGTTTTGGGACTAGCGTCTACGAGCAGTACTTC	CASSFGTSVYEQYF
16	few	TRBV20-1	TRBJ2-6	.	TGCAGTGCTAGAGATTATACTGGCTCTGGGGCCAACGTCCTGACTTTC	CSARDYTGSGANVLTF
14	few	TRBV7-9	TRBJ2-7	.	TGTGCCAGCAGCGGGAGTCTCGTGGAGCACGAGCAGTACTTC	CASSGSLVEHEQYF
14	.	TRBV14	TRBJ2-7	TRBD1	TGTGCCAGCAGTGACGGGACAGGGACCTACGAGCAGTACTTC	CASSDGTGTYEQYF
14	.	TRBV7-2	TRBJ2-3	.	TGTGCCAGCAGCTTAGGTGCCCCCACAGATACGCAGTATTTT	CASSLGAPTDTQYF
15	.	TRBV7-3	TRBJ2-1	.	TGTGCCAGTAGCCACACAAGGGGCGGCTACAATGAGCAGTTCTTC	CASSHTRGGYNEQFF
12	few	TRBV2	TRBJ2-5	.	TGTGCCAGCAGTGACCTCTCAGCAATAGGGATCTTC	CASSDLSAIGIF
16	few	TRBV20-1	TRBJ2-4	.	TGCAGTGCTAGCGCCGTGGGGGGCATTGCCAAAAACATTCAGTACTTC	CSASAVGGIAKNIQYF
14	.	TRBV4-2	TRBJ2-5	.	TGTGCCAGCAGCCAAGACAGGGTAATAAGGACCCGGTACTTC	CASSQDRVIRTRYF
14	few	TRBV5-6	TRBJ1-2	.	TGTGCCAGCAGCTGGGGGACTCACCAAGGCGGCTACACCTTC	CASSWGTHQGGYTF
13	many	TRBV7-2	TRBJ2-7	.	TGTGCCAGCAGCAATACCCAAACCTACGAGCAGTACTTC	CASSNTQTYEQYF
15	few	TRBV12-3/TRBV12-4	TRBJ2-5	TRBD2	TGTGCCAGCAGGGAGGCTAGCGGACCACAAGAGACCCAGTACTTC	CASREASGPQETQYF
14	.	TRBV12-3/TRBV12-4	TRBJ1-2	.	TGTGCCAGCAGTTTGACGGACGGGGGCTATGGCTACACCTTC	CASSLTDGGYGYTF
15	few	TRBV12-3/TRBV12-4	TRBJ2-7	TRBD1	TGTGCCAGCAGCCCCCGGAGGCAGGGGGCTAGCGAGCAGTACTTC	CASSPRRQGASEQYF
16	.	TRBV18	TRBJ2-2	TRBD2	TGTGCCAGCTCACAATCCGGGACTACGAACACCGGGGAGCTGTTTTTT	CASSQSGTTNTGELFF
14	.	TRBV6-5	TRBJ2-1	TRBD2	TGTGCCAGCAGTAAGGCGGGGGGTGTAAATGAGCAGTTCTTC	CASSKAGGVNEQFF